What follows is one T cell receptor beta chain and its context. What it recognizes is unknown. Data came from immunoSEQ multiplex PCR; TCRdb stores just in-frame clones and leaves some out. Of more than 2 million clones in the sample, around 96% were seen once. The V end lost 2 bases, the J end lost 11 bases, and 21 bases lay between the germline ends. The CDR3 is made up of 15 amino acids. Germline V CDR1 and CDR2: MDHEN, SYDVKM. CD45RO negativity and positive selection for CCR7 defined naive CD8 cells, a population that excluded terminally differentiated effector memory CD45RA+ cells. This entry belongs to a study of shared clonotypes between healthy human individuals. Study at large: CD8 memory received one plate per donor, CD8 naive two, CD4 memory three and CD4 naive three.

Overall study results and limits: Of the naive CD4 clonotypes, 4% to 5% were shared across a handful of donors. Although depth was large, rarefaction showed that sequencing of the sorted subsets was incomplete.

The rearrangement uses TRBV28 and TRBJ1-1; no reliable D call. Material for sequencing was naive CD8+ T cells sorted from blood. The receptor's source is a young man in good health. CDR3 sequence reads: CASSLRGAGDGAAFF. The CDR3 region has the DNA TGTGCCAGCAGTTTACGGGGAGCCGGAGACGGTGCTGCTTTCTTT.